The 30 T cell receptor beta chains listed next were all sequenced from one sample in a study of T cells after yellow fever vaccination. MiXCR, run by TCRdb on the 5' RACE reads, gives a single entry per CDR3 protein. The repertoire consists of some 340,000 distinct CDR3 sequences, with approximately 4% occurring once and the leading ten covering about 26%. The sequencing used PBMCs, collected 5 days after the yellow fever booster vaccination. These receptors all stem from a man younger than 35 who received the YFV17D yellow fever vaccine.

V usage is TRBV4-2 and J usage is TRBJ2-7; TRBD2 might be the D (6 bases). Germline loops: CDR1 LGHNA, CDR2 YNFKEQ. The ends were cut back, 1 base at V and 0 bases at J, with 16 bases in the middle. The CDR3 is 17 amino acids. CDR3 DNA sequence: TGTGCCAGCAGCCAAGCGCAGGCGGGGTTAAGCTCCTACGAGCAGTACTTC. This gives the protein CASSQAQAGLSSYEQYF.

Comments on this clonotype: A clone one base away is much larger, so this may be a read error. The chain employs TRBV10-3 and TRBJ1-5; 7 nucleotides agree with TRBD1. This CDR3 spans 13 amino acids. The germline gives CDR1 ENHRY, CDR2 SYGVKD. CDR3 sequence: CATSGQNNQPLHF. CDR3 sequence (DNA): TGTGCCACTTCGGGACAGAACAATCAGCCCCTGCATTTT.

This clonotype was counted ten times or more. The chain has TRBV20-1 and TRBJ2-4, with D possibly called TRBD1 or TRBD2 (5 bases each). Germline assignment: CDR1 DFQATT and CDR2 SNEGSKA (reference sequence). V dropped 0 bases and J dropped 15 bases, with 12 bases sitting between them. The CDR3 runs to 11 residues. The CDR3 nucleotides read TGCAGTGCTAGAGATCGGGCAGGGAGGTACTTC. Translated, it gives CSARDRAGRYF.

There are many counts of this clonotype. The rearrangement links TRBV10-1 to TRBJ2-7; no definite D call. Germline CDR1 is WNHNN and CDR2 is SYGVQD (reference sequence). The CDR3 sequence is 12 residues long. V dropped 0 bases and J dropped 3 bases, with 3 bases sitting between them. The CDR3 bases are TGCGCCAGCAGTGAGTCGGGCTACGAGCAGTACTTC. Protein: CASSESGYEQYF.

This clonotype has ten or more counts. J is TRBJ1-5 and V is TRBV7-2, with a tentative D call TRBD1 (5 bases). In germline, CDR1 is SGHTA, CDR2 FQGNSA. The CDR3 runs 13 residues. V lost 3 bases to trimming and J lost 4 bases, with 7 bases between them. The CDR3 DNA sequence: TGTGCCAGCAGCTTTCCAGGGAATCAGCCCCAGCATTTT. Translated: CASSFPGNQPQHF.

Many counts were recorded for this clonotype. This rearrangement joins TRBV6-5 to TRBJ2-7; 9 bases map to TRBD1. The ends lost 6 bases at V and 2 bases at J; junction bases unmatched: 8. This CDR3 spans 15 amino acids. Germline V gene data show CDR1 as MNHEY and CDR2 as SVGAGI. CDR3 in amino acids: CASRTGTGSPYEQYF. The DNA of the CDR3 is TGTGCCAGCAGAACCGGGACAGGGAGTCCCTACGAGCAGTACTTC.

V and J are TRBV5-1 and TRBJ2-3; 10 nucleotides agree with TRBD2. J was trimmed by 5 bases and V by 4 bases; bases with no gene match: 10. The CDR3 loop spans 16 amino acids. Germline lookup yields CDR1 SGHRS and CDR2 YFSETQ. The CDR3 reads CASSISSGGRVDTQYF. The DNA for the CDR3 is TGCGCCAGCAGCATAAGTAGCGGGGGGCGTGTAGATACGCAGTATTTT.

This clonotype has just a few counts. CDR3 protein: CASSSPGVRRIGELFF. For the CDR3, the DNA is TGTGCCAGCAGCTCCCCTGGGGTGAGACGGATCGGGGAGCTGTTTTTT. The V and J genes are TRBV7-2 and TRBJ2-2; no firm D call. The ends were cut back, 4 bases at V and 7 bases at J, with 19 bases in the middle. The CDR3 covers 16 residues. Germline loops: CDR1 SGHTA, CDR2 FQGNSA. The full variable domain, in which reference TRBV7-2 and TRBJ2-2 provide the parts outside the CDR3, is GAGVSQSPSNKVTEKGKDVELRCDPISGHTALYWYRQSLGQGLEFLIYFQGNSAPDKSGLPSDRFSAERTGGSVSTLTIQRTQQEDSAVYLCASSSPGVRRIGELFFGEGSRLTVL.

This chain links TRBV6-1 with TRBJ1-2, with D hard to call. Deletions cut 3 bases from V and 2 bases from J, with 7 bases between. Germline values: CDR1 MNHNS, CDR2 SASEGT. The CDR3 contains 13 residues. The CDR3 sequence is CASSDSVNYGYTF. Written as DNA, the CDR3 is TGTGCCAGCAGTGATTCCGTAAACTATGGCTACACCTTC.

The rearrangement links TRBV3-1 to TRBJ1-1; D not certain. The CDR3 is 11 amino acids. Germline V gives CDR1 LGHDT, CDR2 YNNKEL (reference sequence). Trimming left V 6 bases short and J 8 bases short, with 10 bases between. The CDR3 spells CASRQSMEAFF. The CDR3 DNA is TGTGCCAGCAGGCAAAGTATGGAAGCTTTCTTT. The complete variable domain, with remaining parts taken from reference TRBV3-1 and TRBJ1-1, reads DTAVSQTPKYLVTQMGNDKSIKCEQNLGHDTMYWYKQDSKKFLKIMFSYNNKELIINETVPNRFSPKSPDKAHLNLHINSLELGDSAVYFCASRQSMEAFFGQGTRLTVV.

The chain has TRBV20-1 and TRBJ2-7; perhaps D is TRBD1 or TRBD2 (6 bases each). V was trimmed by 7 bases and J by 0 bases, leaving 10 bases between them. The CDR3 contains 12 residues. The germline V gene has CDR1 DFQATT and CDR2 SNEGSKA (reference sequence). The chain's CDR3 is CSVGGPSYEQYF. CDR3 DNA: TGCAGTGTAGGGGGGCCCTCCTACGAGCAGTACTTC.

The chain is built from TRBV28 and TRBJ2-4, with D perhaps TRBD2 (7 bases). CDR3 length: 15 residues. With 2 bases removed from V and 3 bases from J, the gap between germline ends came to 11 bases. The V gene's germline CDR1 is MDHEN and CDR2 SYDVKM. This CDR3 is CASSLGRGRKNIQYF. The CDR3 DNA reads TGTGCCAGCAGTTTAGGGCGGGGGCGCAAAAACATTCAGTACTTC.

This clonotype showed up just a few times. CDR3 coding DNA: TGCGCCAGCAGCTTTCCCTCCCCGGAGACCCAGTACTTC. Its translation: CASSFPSPETQYF. The chain combines TRBV5-1 with TRBJ2-5; D unresolved. CDR3 length equals 13 residues. Germline CDR1 and CDR2: SGHRS and YFSETQ. Trimming left V 2 bases short and J 5 bases short, with 10 bases between.

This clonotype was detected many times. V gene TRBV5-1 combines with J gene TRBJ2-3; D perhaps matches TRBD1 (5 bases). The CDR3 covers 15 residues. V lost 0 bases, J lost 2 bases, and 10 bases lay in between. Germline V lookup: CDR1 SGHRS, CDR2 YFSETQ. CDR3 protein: CASSLAGRVTDTQYF. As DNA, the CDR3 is TGCGCCAGCAGCTTGGCCGGCAGGGTCACAGATACGCAGTATTTT.

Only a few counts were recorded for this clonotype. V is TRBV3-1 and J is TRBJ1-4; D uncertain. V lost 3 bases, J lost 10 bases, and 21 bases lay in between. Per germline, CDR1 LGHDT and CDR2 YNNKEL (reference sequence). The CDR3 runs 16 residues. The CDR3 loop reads CASSQGFPPAMGKLFF. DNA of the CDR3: TGTGCCAGCAGCCAGGGATTCCCGCCCGCAATGGGAAAACTGTTTTTT.

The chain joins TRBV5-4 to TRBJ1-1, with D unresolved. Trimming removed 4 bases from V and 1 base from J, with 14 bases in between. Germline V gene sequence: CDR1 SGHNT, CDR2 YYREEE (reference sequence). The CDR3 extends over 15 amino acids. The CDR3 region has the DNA TGTGCCAGCAGCCCGGCCGGTATAAGGAACACTGAAGCTTTCTTT. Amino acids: CASSPAGIRNTEAFF.

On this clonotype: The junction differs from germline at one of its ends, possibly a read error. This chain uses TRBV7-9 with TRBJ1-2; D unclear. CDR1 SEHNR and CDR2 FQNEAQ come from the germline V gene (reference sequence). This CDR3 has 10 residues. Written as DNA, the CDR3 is TGTGCCAGCAGTTCAAGAGCCGGTCAATTC. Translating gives CASSSRAGQF.

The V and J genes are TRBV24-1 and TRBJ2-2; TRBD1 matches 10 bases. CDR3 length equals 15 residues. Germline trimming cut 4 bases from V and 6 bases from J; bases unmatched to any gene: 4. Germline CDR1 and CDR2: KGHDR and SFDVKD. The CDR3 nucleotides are TGTGCCACCAGTGAACCGGGACAGGGGTCCGGGGAGCTGTTTTTT. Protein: CATSEPGQGSGELFF.

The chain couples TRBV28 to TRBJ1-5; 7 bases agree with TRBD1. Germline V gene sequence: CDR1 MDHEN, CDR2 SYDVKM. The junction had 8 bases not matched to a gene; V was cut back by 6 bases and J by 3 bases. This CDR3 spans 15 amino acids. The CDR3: CASRSTGVSNQPQHF. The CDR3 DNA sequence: TGTGCCAGCAGATCCACAGGGGTTTCCAATCAGCCCCAGCATTTT.

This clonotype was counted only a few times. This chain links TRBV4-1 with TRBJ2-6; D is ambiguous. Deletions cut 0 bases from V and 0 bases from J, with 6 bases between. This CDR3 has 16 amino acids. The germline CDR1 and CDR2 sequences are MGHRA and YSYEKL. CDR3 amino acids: CASSQDTYSGANVLTF. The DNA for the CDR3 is TGCGCCAGCAGCCAAGATACCTACTCTGGGGCCAACGTCCTGACTTTC.

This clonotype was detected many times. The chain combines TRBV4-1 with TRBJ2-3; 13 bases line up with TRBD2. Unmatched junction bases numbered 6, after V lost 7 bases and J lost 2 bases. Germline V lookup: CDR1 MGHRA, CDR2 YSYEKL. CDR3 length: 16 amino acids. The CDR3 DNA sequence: TGCGCCAGCACCCCACTAGCGGGGGGGCTCACAGATACGCAGTATTTT. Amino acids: CASTPLAGGLTDTQYF.

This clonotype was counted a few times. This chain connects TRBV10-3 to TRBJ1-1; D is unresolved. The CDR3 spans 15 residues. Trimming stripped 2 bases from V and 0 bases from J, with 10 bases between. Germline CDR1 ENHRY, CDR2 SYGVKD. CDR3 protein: CAISETAGMNTEAFF. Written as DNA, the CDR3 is TGTGCCATCAGTGAGACCGCAGGTATGAACACTGAAGCTTTCTTT.

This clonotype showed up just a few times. CDR3 amino acids: CASSLNPLYGYTF. The CDR3, as DNA: TGTGCCAGCAGTTTAAACCCCCTCTATGGCTACACCTTC. V is TRBV27 and J is TRBJ1-2; D call uncertain. CDR1 is MNHEY and CDR2 is SMNVEV in the germline V gene (reference sequence). The CDR3 extends over 13 amino acids. The V gene lost 2 bases and the J gene lost 4 bases, with 8 bases spanning the gap.

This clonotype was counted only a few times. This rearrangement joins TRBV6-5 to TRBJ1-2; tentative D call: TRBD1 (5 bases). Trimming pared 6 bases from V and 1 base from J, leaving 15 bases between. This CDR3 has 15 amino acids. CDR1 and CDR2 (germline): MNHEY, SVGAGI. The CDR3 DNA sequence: TGTGCCAGCAGGACGACAGCTATACTTAACTATGGCTACACCTTC. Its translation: CASRTTAILNYGYTF.

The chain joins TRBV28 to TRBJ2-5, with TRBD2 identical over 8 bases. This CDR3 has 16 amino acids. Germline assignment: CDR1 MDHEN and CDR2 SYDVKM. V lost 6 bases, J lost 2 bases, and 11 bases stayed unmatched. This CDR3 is CASSRIGAGGQETQYF. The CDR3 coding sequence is TGTGCCAGCAGCCGGATAGGGGCGGGGGGACAAGAGACCCAGTACTTC.

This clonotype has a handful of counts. The CDR3 here is CASSSRGGGSTDTQYF. As DNA, the CDR3 is TGTGCCAGCAGCTCGAGGGGGGGTGGAAGCACAGATACGCAGTATTTT. The V gene is TRBV5-5, the J gene TRBJ2-3; possible D gene TRBD2, 7 bases. CDR1 is SGHKS and CDR2 is YYEKEE in the germline V gene (reference sequence). The CDR3 is 16 residues long. V lost 3 bases to trimming and J lost 0 bases, with 14 bases between them.

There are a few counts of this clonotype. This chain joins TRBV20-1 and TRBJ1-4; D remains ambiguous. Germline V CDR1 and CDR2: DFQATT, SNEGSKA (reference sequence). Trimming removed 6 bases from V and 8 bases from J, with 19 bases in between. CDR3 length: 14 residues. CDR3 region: CSALIVAGGEKLFF. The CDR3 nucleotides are TGCAGTGCCCTAATAGTGGCTGGCGGGGAAAAACTGTTTTTT.

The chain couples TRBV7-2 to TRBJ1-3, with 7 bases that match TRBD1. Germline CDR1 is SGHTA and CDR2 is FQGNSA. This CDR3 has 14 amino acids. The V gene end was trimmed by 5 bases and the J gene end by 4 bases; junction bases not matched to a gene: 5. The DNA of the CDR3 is TGTGCCAGCAGCATAGGGGGCGCAGGAAACACCATATATTTT. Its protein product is CASSIGGAGNTIYF.

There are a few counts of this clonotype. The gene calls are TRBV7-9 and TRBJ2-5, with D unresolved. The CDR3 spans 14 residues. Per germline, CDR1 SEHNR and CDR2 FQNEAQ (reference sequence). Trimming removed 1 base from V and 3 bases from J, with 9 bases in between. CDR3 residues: CASSLVVDKETQYF. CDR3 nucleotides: TGTGCCAGCAGCTTAGTGGTTGACAAAGAGACCCAGTACTTC.

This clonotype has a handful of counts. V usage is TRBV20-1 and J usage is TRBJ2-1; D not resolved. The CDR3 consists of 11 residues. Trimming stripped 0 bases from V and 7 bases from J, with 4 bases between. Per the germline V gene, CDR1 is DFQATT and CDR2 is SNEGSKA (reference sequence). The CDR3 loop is CSAREPNEQFF. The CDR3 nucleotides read TGCAGTGCTAGAGAACCAAATGAGCAGTTCTTC.